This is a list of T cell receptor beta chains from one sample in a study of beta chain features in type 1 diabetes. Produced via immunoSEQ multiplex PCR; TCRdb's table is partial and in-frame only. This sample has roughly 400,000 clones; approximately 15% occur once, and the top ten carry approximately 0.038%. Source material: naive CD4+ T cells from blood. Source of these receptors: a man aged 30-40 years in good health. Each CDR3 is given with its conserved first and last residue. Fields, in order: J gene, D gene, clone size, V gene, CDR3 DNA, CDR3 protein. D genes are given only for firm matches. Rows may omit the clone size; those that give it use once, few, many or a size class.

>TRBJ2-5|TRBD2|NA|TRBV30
TGTGCCTGGTACCGTAGCGGGATTCAAGAGACCCAGTACTTC
CAWYRSGIQETQYF
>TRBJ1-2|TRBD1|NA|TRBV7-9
TGTGCCAGCAGCTTGCCGGAGGGGACAGGGAAAAGAGTCTATGGCTACACCTTC
CASSLPEGTGKRVYGYTF
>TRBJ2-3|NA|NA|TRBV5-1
TGCGCCAGCAGCTTGTTCGGCAGCACAGATACGCAGTATTTT
CASSLFGSTDTQYF
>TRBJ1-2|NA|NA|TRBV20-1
TGCAGTGCGATGGACATTTGGGGCTACACCTTC
CSAMDIWGYTF
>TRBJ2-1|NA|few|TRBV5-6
TGTGCCAGCAGCTTGTTAGGGGCAAGCTCCTACAATGAGCAGTTCTTC
CASSLLGASSYNEQFF
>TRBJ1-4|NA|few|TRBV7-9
TGTGCCAGCAGCTCAAATCCCGGGCATAATGAAAAACTGTTTTTT
CASSSNPGHNEKLFF
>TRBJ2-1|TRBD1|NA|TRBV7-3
TGTGCCAGCAGCTTAGGACAGGGCTCAAGCTCCTACAATGAGCAGTTCTTC
CASSLGQGSSSYNEQFF
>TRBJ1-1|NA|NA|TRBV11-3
TGTGCCAGCAGCTTCGGCAGACGGACTGAAGCTTTCTTT
CASSFGRRTEAFF
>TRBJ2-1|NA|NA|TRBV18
TGTGCCAGCTCTCAAAAAGGCAGGGTTGCCTACAATGAGCAGTTCTTC
CASSQKGRVAYNEQFF
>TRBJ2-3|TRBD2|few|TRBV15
TGTGCCACCAGCAGAGAGGGCGGGGGGGCCCGAGATACGCAGTATTTT
CATSREGGGARDTQYF
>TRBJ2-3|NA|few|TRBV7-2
TGTGCCAGCACCCCGGGGGAGACTAGCACAGATACGCAGTATTTT
CASTPGETSTDTQYF
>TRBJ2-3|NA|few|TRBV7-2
TGTGCCAGCAGCGGAAACGGAGCAGATACGCAGTATTTT
CASSGNGADTQYF
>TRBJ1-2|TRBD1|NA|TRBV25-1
TGTGCCAGCAGTGCTACAGGGGGCCTTTCGATATTCCGCTATGGCTACACCTTC
CASSATGGLSIFRYGYTF
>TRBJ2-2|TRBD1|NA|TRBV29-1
TGCAGCGGGCGGACAGGCGAATGGTCCGAGCTGTTTTTT
CSGRTGEWSELFF
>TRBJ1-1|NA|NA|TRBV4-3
TGCGCCAGCAGCCAAGAATTCAGAGGCACTGAAGCTTTCTTT
CASSQEFRGTEAFF
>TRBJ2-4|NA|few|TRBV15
TGTGCCACCAGCAAGACGAGGGTGGATGACATTCAGTACTTC
CATSKTRVDDIQYF
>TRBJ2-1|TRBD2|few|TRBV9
TGTGCCAGCAGCGTAGAACCCGGGACTAGTAATGAGCAGTTCTTC
CASSVEPGTSNEQFF
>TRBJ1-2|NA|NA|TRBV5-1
TGCGCCAGCCGAAGGGGGTCCGGAGACAACTATGGCTACACCTTC
CASRRGSGDNYGYTF
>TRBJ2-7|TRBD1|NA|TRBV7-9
TGTGCCAGCAGCCCCGGGACAGAGACCTACGAGCAGTACTTC
CASSPGTETYEQYF
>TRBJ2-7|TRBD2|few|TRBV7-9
TGTGCCAGCAGCCGGGTAGCGGGGACCAGCGAGCAGTACTTC
CASSRVAGTSEQYF
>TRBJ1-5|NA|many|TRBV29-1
TGCAGCGCGGCAGGGACATCCGATCAGCCCCAGCATTTT
CSAAGTSDQPQHF
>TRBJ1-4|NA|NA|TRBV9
TGTGCCAGCAGCGCCTTCGGGGGGTATGGCGAAAAACTGTTTTTT
CASSAFGGYGEKLFF
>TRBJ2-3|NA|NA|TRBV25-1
TGTGCCAGCAGTGCGCCGGGACCCAGCACAGATACGCAGTATTTT
CASSAPGPSTDTQYF
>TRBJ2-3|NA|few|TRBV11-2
TGTGCCAGCAGCTTAGAGCGGGGCACAGATACGCAGTATTTT
CASSLERGTDTQYF
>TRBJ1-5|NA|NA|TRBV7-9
TGTGCCAGCAGCCTGCAGGGAGCATATAGCAATCAGCCCCAGCATTTT
CASSLQGAYSNQPQHF
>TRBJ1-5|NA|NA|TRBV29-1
TGCAGCGTTGTGTTTCAAAGCAATCAGCCCCAGCATTTT
CSVVFQSNQPQHF
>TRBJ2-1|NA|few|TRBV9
TGTGCCAGCAGCGTAGCGACCCTTGGGGTCGGACCCCTTTACAATGAGCAGTTCTTC
CASSVATLGVGPLYNEQFF
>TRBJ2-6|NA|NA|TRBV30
TGTGCCTGGAGTGTAACCCGTACCCCTGGGGCCAACGTCCTGACTTTC
CAWSVTRTPGANVLTF
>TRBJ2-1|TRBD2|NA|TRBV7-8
TGTGCCAGCAGCTTTGGCCGGACTAGCGGGTGGAATGAGCAGTTCTTC
CASSFGRTSGWNEQFF
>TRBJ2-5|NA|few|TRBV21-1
TGTGCCAGCAGCCGATTCGGCGGGGAGCAAGAGACCCAGTACTTC
CASSRFGGEQETQYF
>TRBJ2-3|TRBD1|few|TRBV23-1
TGCGCCAGCAGTCAACCAATCGGGACAGGGGTCACAGATACGCAGTATTTT
CASSQPIGTGVTDTQYF
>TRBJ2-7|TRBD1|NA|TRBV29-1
TGCAGCGTTGAGACAGGGTCCCACGAGCAGTACTTC
CSVETGSHEQYF
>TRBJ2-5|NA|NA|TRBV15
TGTGCCACCAGCAGAGGTCCATGGGCGGGCGTGGCGCCGGAACCCCAAGAGACCCAGTACTTC
CATSRGPWAGVAPEPQETQYF
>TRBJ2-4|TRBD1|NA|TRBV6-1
TGTGCCGGGGGATCGGACAGGGCAGGGGAAAACATTCAGTACTTC
CAGGSDRAGENIQYF
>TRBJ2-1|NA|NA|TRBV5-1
TGCGCCAGCAGCTTAGACAGATACAATGAGCAGTTCTTC
CASSLDRYNEQFF
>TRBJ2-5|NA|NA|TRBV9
TGTGCCAGCCGGCGACAGGAACAAGAGACCCAGTACTTC
CASRRQEQETQYF
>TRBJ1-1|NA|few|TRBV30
TGTGCCTGGAGTGGCTTAAACCCCGGACAGAACACTGAAGCTTTCTTT
CAWSGLNPGQNTEAFF
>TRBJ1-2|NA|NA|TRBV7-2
TGTGCCAGCAGCTTGGAAGGAGGGCAGGTGAACTATGGCTACACCTTC
CASSLEGGQVNYGYTF
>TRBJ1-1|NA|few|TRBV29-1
TGCAGCGGACAGCAGAACACTGAAGCTTTCTTT
CSGQQNTEAFF
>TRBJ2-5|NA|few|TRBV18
TGTGCCAGCTCCCTCGGGACTGGCCTGAAAGAGACCCAGTACTTC
CASSLGTGLKETQYF
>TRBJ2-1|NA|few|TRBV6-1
TGTGCCACCCCAGGGGAGAGCTCCTACAATGAGCAGTTCTTC
CATPGESSYNEQFF
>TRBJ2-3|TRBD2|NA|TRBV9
TGTGCCAGCAGCGTTACTAGCGGGGTGCCAGATACGCAGTATTTT
CASSVTSGVPDTQYF
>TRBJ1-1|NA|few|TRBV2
TGTGCCACCCTCAATCAAGGTCCCACTGAAGCTTTCTTT
CATLNQGPTEAFF
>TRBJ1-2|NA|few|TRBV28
TGTGCCAGCAGTTTGAAGAGTGGCTACACCTTC
CASSLKSGYTF
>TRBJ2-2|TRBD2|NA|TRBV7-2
TGTGCCAGCAGCTTAGTAGGCATAGCGGGAGTCAACACCGGGGAGCTGTTTTTT
CASSLVGIAGVNTGELFF
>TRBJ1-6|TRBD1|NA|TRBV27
TGTGCCAGCAGAATAGGACAGGGAAATAATTCACCCCTCCACTTT
CASRIGQGNNSPLHF
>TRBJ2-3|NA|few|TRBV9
TGTGCCAGCAGCGTAGTGGAGAGCACAGATACGCAGTATTTT
CASSVVESTDTQYF
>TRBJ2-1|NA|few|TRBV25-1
TGTGCCAGCAGTGGAGATACGGGGCTGCAGTTCTTC
CASSGDTGLQFF
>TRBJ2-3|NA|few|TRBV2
TGTGCCAGCCAACAGGGTCCAGATACGCAGTATTTT
CASQQGPDTQYF
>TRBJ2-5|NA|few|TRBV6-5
TGTGCCAGCAGTTACGCAGTAAAAGAGACCCAGTACTTC
CASSYAVKETQYF
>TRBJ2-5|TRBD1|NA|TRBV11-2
TGTGCCAGTGGACAGGGTCTCTTCCAAGAGACCCAGTACTTC
CASGQGLFQETQYF